The TCR beta chain under discussion was sequenced for a study of spatial heterogeneity in lung cancer. Background on the study: Sequencing covered available follow-up PBMC samples collected a median of roughly 2 years after resection.

Stated time point: blood at routine non-recurrence follow-up after resection. Extraction of whole RNA from tumor, nontumor lung or frozen PBMC preceded unsorted sequencing. V was pared by 6 bases and J by 0 bases, with 17 bases between. This CDR3 has 16 amino acids. TCRdb processed the 5' RACE reads anew with MiXCR; each CDR3 protein has one entry. There are approximately 110,000 distinct CDR3 sequences in the sample; more than 10% occur only once, and 20% to 25% lies in the top ten. The genes are TRBV12-3 or TRBV12-4 and TRBJ1-1, with a weak D call TRBD1 (5 bases). The receptor's source is a female donor with early-stage non-small cell lung cancer. Material: PBMCs, obtained at follow-up. The CDR3 region has the DNA TGTGCCAGCAGCCCCCAGGGTGGGGTCATGAACACTGAAGCTTTCTTT. This gives the protein CASSPQGGVMNTEAFF.